This TCR beta chain was observed in a study of OX40 agonist ivuxolimab in advanced cancers. Study summary: Dose-escalation subjects each had hepatocellular carcinoma, melanoma, renal cell or head and neck cancer. Eligibility rules accepted prior anti-PD-1, anti-PD-L1 or anti-CTLA-4 therapy, and under 45% had some. Study-wide points: Circulating CD4+ and CD8+ T cells showed clonal expansion by week 6 at 0.1 to 3.0 mg/kg. What antigens the expanded peripheral T cells recognized was never established.

The method was immunoSEQ multiplex PCR; TCRdb's version includes in-frame clones alone and lacks a portion of them. The sample yields tens of thousands of clones, over 65% seen once. Comment on this clone: No antigen is known for it.

The CDR3 has 18 residues. The germline V gene has CDR1 MGHRA and CDR2 YSYEKL. V lost 2 bases, J lost 6 bases, and 10 bases stayed unmatched. The sample in question was CD4+ or CD8+ T cells sorted from blood, obtained in a trial of the OX40 agonist ivuxolimab. The chain is built from TRBV4-1 and TRBJ2-5; 15 bases align to TRBD2. The sequence was obtained from an adult with an advanced solid tumor such as melanoma, head and neck, liver or kidney cancer. The CDR3, as DNA: TGCGCCAGCAGCCAATGGACTAGCGGGGGGGCCGGCGGGAAGACCCAGTACTTC. It yields the protein CASSQWTSGGAGGKTQYF.